These 20 T cell receptor beta chains were all obtained from the same sample, sequenced in a study of T cell responses to AZD1222 COVID-19 vaccine (dated by TCRdb to 2020 to 2022). Libraries were prepared through the immunoSEQ multiplex PCR assay. TCRdb re-hosts the immuneACCESS table, in-frame sequences only. Its copies lack some clones; in the studies checked, an unresolved V gene accounts for under half of them, and the cause for the rest is not known. In this sample the table shows 150,000 or so clones, 80% to 95% of which occur a single time. In total, the top ten clones hold 2% to 2.5% of the sample. The sample's time point label, in plain terms: baseline before first vaccination. The sequencing here drew on peripheral blood, taken on day 0 of AZD1222 vaccination. The receptors derive from an adult in good health.

The rearrangement joins TRBV7-2 to TRBJ1-1; tentative D call: TRBD1 (6 bases). Trimming took 1 base from V and 4 from J, leaving 10 bases between them. Germline-derived CDR1 and CDR2 are SGHTA and FQGNSA. The CDR3 has 14 residues. CDR3 protein: CASSLVWGLTEAFF. The CDR3 bases are TGTGCCAGCAGCTTAGTCTGGGGGCTCACTGAAGCTTTCTTT.

This chain links TRBV29-1 with TRBJ2-1; 7 nucleotides line up with TRBD2. Germline loops: CDR1 SQVTM, CDR2 ANQGSEA. V was pared by 7 bases and J by 8 bases, with 14 bases of the junction left unmatched. This CDR3 region has 14 residues. This CDR3 is CSGTRLARIDEQFF. The CDR3, as DNA: TGCAGCGGGACCCGACTAGCCCGCATTGATGAGCAGTTCTTC.

The V call is TRBV30, the J call TRBJ2-5; 8 positions agree with TRBD1. The CDR3 loop spans 15 amino acids. V gave up 3 bases and J gave up 1 base; unmatched junction bases: 7. CDR1 GTSNPN and CDR2 SVGIG come from the germline V gene (reference sequence). This chain's CDR3 is CAWSAGTGIQETQYF. The CDR3 DNA follows: TGTGCCTGGAGCGCTGGGACAGGCATCCAAGAGACCCAGTACTTC.

The chain carries TRBV11-2 and TRBJ2-7; no firm D call. The length of the CDR3 is 13 residues. CDR1 and CDR2 (germline): SGHAT, FQNNGV. V was shortened by 0 bases and J by 3 bases, with 6 bases between the two germline ends. CDR3 in DNA: TGTGCCAGCAGCTTAGAGTCCTACTACGAGCAGTACTTC. Translated: CASSLESYYEQYF.

This CDR3 reads CASSIDWAGGTEAFF. The CDR3 region has the DNA TGTGCCAGTAGTATAGATTGGGCAGGGGGCACTGAAGCTTTCTTT. The chain combines TRBV19 with TRBJ1-1, with 7 bases that match TRBD1. Germline-derived CDR1 and CDR2 are LNHDA and SQIVND (reference sequence). The length of the CDR3 is 15 residues. Trimming at V came to 0 bases and at J to 4 bases, leaving 5 bases not matched to a gene.

The chain recombines TRBV18 with TRBJ1-2; D unclear. V was shortened by 3 bases and J by 4 bases, with 18 bases between the two germline ends. The CDR3 length is 16 residues. Germline CDR1 is KGHSH and CDR2 is LQKENI. The CDR3 coding sequence is TGTGCCAGCTCACCTGTAATCCTGGCACCTCCCTATGGCTACACCTTC. It codes for CASSPVILAPPYGYTF.

The J gene is TRBJ2-3, the V gene TRBV19, with 8 bases identical to TRBD1. CDR3 length: 14 residues. CDR1 is LNHDA, CDR2 SQIVND, per germline (reference sequence). Losses at the gene ends were 6 bases for V and 1 base for J; bases not matched to a gene: 3. In DNA form, the CDR3 reads TGTGCCAGTAGCCAGGGGGCCGGCACAGATACGCAGTATTTT. Translating gives CASSQGAGTDTQYF.

The V and J genes are TRBV5-1 and TRBJ2-7; 8 nucleotides line up with TRBD2. CDR1 is SGHRS and CDR2 is YFSETQ in the germline V gene. This CDR3 is 15 amino acids long. After removal of 0 bases from V and 3 bases from J, the junction contained 5 bases not matched to a gene. In DNA, the CDR3 is TGCGCCAGCAGCTTGGGGAAGGCGGGGGGCTACGAGCAGTACTTC. It codes for CASSLGKAGGYEQYF.

V is TRBV10-3 and J is TRBJ1-6; perhaps TRBD1 as D (5 bases). The germline V and J ends were trimmed by 6 bases and 6 bases, with 15 bases remaining between them. The CDR3 runs to 15 residues. The germline CDR1 and CDR2 sequences are ENHRY and SYGVKD. The CDR3 loop reads CAIRKDRTGNSPLHF. In nucleotides, the CDR3 is TGTGCCATCAGGAAAGACAGAACGGGTAATTCACCCCTCCACTTT.

This sequence joins TRBV9 and TRBJ2-3; 10 bases agree with TRBD1. CDR1 is SGDLS, CDR2 YYNGEE, per germline. The CDR3 is made up of 16 amino acids. V shed 4 bases, J shed 1 base, and the junction held 6 bases outside the gene matches. In DNA, the CDR3 is TGTGCCAGCAGCCGGGGACAGGGGCAGGGCACAGATACGCAGTATTTT. This translates into CASSRGQGQGTDTQYF.

The J gene is TRBJ2-3, the V gene TRBV7-9; D remains unclear. Germline values: CDR1 SEHNR, CDR2 FQNEAQ (reference sequence). CDR3 size: 13 residues. The V and J ends lost 1 base and 3 bases respectively, with 5 bases between them. CDR3 in amino acids: CASSLGATDTQYF. The CDR3 DNA follows: TGTGCCAGCAGCTTAGGAGCAACAGATACGCAGTATTTT.

This clone was found once. The rearrangement joins TRBV12-3 or TRBV12-4 to TRBJ2-5; D may be TRBD2 (6 bases). The CDR3 length is 12 residues. Deletions cut 5 bases from V and 5 bases from J, with 9 bases between. The CDR3 DNA sequence: TGTGCCAGCAGTGCGCTAGCGGAGACCCAGTACTTC. It is translated as CASSALAETQYF.

This chain joins TRBV10-2 and TRBJ2-2; D is possibly TRBD2 (6 bases). There are 16 residues in the CDR3. The germline V gene encodes CDR1 WSHSY and CDR2 SAAADI. V lost 7 bases and J lost 0, with 15 bases in between. The CDR3, as DNA: TGCGCCAGCAATTCGCGGGACGTAACGAACACCGGGGAGCTGTTTTTT. It specifies CASNSRDVTNTGELFF.

The table lists this clone with a count of one. The chain combines TRBV18 with TRBJ2-1, with 7 bases that match TRBD1. The germline gives CDR1 KGHSH, CDR2 LQKENI. J was trimmed by 1 base and V by 3 bases; bases with no gene match: 6. The CDR3 totals 16 residues. The CDR3 spells CASSPRGTASYNEQFF. CDR3 coding DNA: TGTGCCAGCTCACCCCGAGGGACAGCTTCCTACAATGAGCAGTTCTTC.

The CDR3 region has the DNA TGTGCCAGCAGTTACTCCGGTCAGGGGGGCAACGGGGAGCTGTTTTTT. Translated, it gives CASSYSGQGGNGELFF. The chain is built from TRBV6-5 and TRBJ2-2; D is perhaps TRBD1 (7 bases). Trimming took off 0 bases at V and 7 bases at J, with 15 bases between the two ends. This CDR3 contains 16 residues. Germline V CDR1 and CDR2: MNHEY, SVGAGI.

J is TRBJ1-2 and V is TRBV3-1 (or the pseudogene TRBV3-2); D is unclear. CDR1 and CDR2 from the germline V gene are LGHDT and YNNKEL (reference sequence). This CDR3 region has 11 residues. V was shortened by 5 bases and J by 5 bases, with 6 bases between the two germline ends. The CDR3 region has the DNA TGTGCCAGCAGCTGGAGTTATGGCTACACCTTC. It codes for CASSWSYGYTF.

The chain links TRBV7-3 to TRBJ1-1; 9 bases map to TRBD1. After removal of 5 bases from V and 3 bases from J, the junction contained 4 bases not matched to a gene. The length of the CDR3 is 14 residues. Germline CDR1 reads SGHTA; CDR2 reads FQGTGA. The CDR3 coding sequence is TGTGCCAGCAGCCGACGACAGGGGGACACTGAAGCTTTCTTT. This translates into CASSRRQGDTEAFF.

The chain carries TRBV4-3 and TRBJ2-7; perhaps TRBD2 as D (6 bases). The CDR3 contains 18 residues. Trimming pared 0 bases from V and 5 bases from J, leaving 23 bases between. Germline loops: CDR1 LGHNA, CDR2 YSLEER. The CDR3 nucleotides are TGCGCCAGCAGCCAAGATCGGGCGTCCGGGACTTCCACGAACGAGCAGTACTTC. It yields the protein CASSQDRASGTSTNEQYF.

This clone showed up just once. The chain employs TRBV4-1 and TRBJ1-2, with 8 bases identical to TRBD1. Losses at the gene ends were 3 bases for V and 6 bases for J; bases not matched to a gene: 9. The germline gives CDR1 MGHRA, CDR2 YSYEKL. The CDR3 length is 15 residues. The CDR3 DNA is TGCGCCAGCAGCCATACGACAGGGGATCCGGATGGCTACACCTTC. Amino acid sequence: CASSHTTGDPDGYTF.

This sequence joins TRBV18 and TRBJ1-5, with D unclear. The CDR3 spans 13 residues. V lost 2 bases to trimming and J lost 5 bases, with 7 bases between them. Germline V lookup: CDR1 KGHSH, CDR2 LQKENI. For the CDR3, the DNA is TGTGCCAGCTCACCAGCAAGGGATCAGCCCCAGCATTTT. It specifies CASSPARDQPQHF.